The 11 T cell receptor beta chains below come from one sample, sequenced in a study of blood T cell repertoires in COVID-19. Clones were read by immunoSEQ multiplex PCR, and TCRdb kept only the in-frame ones, dropping some. The table shows 100,000 or so clones, with about 87% occurring only once. Sequences were obtained from peripheral blood. The receptors originated from a woman in her 30s with acute or convalescent COVID-19.

J is TRBJ2-7 and V is TRBV7-2, with 10 nucleotides matching TRBD2. Per germline, CDR1 SGHTA and CDR2 FQGNSA. Germline trimming cut 5 bases from V and 0 bases from J; bases unmatched to any gene: 7. The CDR3 sequence is 16 residues long. CDR3 amino acids: CASSLRTSGFSYEQYF. The CDR3 region has the DNA TGTGCCAGCAGCCTCCGGACTAGCGGTTTCTCCTACGAGCAGTACTTC. The variable domain in full, completed from reference TRBV7-2 and TRBJ2-7, reads GAGVSQSPSNKVTEKGKDVELRCDPISGHTALYWYRQSLGQGLEFLIYFQGNSAPDKSGLPSDRFSAERTGGSVSTLTIQRTQQEDSAVYLCASSLRTSGFSYEQYFGPGTRLTVT.

The chain links TRBV7-2 to TRBJ1-4; 8 bases fit TRBD1. The CDR3 consists of 16 residues. J lost 2 bases, V lost 4 bases, and 6 bases had no gene match. Germline CDR1 is SGHTA and CDR2 is FQGNSA. The CDR3 is CASSSLNRGTNEKLFF. The CDR3 nucleotides are TGTGCCAGCAGCTCGCTTAACAGGGGGACTAATGAAAAACTGTTTTTT.

This chain uses TRBV27 with TRBJ2-7; D uncertain. V was shortened by 5 bases and J by 3 bases, with 14 bases between the two germline ends. The CDR3 extends over 14 amino acids. CDR1 and CDR2 from the germline V gene are MNHEY and SMNVEV (reference sequence). As DNA, the CDR3 is TGTGCCAGCAGTGCCGACATGTACCTCTACGAGCAGTACTTC. The encoded protein is CASSADMYLYEQYF.

The rearrangement uses TRBV5-4 and TRBJ2-2; 10 bases align to TRBD1. The CDR3 has 17 residues. Trimming took 4 bases from V and 1 from J; bases not matched to a gene: 7. Germline lookup yields CDR1 SGHNT and CDR2 YYREEE (reference sequence). CDR3 sequence (DNA): TGTGCCAGCAGCCCTGGTGGGGACAGGGGGAACACCGGGGAGCTGTTTTTT. Protein sequence: CASSPGGDRGNTGELFF.

The chain employs TRBV6-6 and TRBJ2-7; 7 bases agree with TRBD1. Per germline, CDR1 MNHNY and CDR2 SVGAGI (reference sequence). Germline trimming cut 2 bases from V and 10 bases from J; bases unmatched to any gene: 8. The CDR3 has 13 amino acids. CDR3 DNA: TGTGCCAGCAGTTACGCCGGACAGGAGCAACAGTACTTC. Translating it yields CASSYAGQEQQYF.

Concerning this clone: One end of the junction fails to match germline, which may point to a read error. The chain couples TRBV29-1 to TRBJ1-1; D might be TRBD1 (5 bases). CDR1 is SQVTM, CDR2 ANQGSEA, per germline. The CDR3 is 12 residues long. CDR3 bases: TGCAGCGCCCTAAGGGGAGGAGGGCCTGGCTCGTTT. This encodes CSALRGGGPGSF.

This clone has only one observation. This chain connects TRBV28 to TRBJ1-1, with 8 bases fitting TRBD1. With 10 bases clipped from V and 0 bases from J, the junction kept 10 bases outside the gene matches. This CDR3 comprises 15 residues. From germline, CDR1 is MDHEN and CDR2 SYDVKM. The CDR3 sequence: CAIHHRGTMNTEAFF. DNA for the CDR3: TGTGCCATCCACCACAGGGGGACCATGAACACTGAAGCTTTCTTT.

V is TRBV2 and J is TRBJ1-5; TRBD1 aligns across 9 bases. J gave up 6 bases and V 5 bases, and 5 bases lay outside the gene matches. The CDR3 is 14 residues long. Germline lookup yields CDR1 SNHLY and CDR2 FYNNEI. CDR3 protein: CASSRQGGGQPQHF. CDR3 DNA sequence: TGTGCCAGCAGTCGACAGGGGGGCGGTCAGCCCCAGCATTTT.

The chain carries TRBV28 and TRBJ1-4; 7 bases agree with TRBD1. CDR1 MDHEN and CDR2 SYDVKM come from the germline V gene. The CDR3 contains 15 residues. V was pared by 6 bases and J by 10 bases, with 14 bases of the junction left unmatched. CDR3 nucleotides: TGTGCCAGCAGCCGAACCACGGGACAGCTTGGAAAACTGTTTTTT. It encodes CASSRTTGQLGKLFF.

The chain joins TRBV7-9 to TRBJ1-5; 8 nucleotides agree with TRBD1. The V segment lost 4 bases and the J segment 5 bases; nucleotides outside the gene matches: 4. This CDR3 is built from 14 residues. Germline V CDR1 and CDR2: SEHNR, FQNEAQ (reference sequence). Here the CDR3 reads CASSSDREDQPQHF. The CDR3 region has the DNA TGTGCCAGCAGCTCGGACAGGGAGGATCAGCCCCAGCATTTT.

V usage is TRBV5-6 and J usage is TRBJ1-1; perhaps TRBD1 as D (5 bases). With 5 bases removed from V and 4 bases from J, the gap between germline ends came to 15 bases. Germline V CDR1 and CDR2: SGHDT, YYEEEE. CDR3 length: 14 amino acids. The chain's CDR3 is CASRDWGGATEAFF. CDR3 DNA sequence: TGTGCCAGCAGGGACTGGGGAGGGGCCACTGAAGCTTTCTTT.